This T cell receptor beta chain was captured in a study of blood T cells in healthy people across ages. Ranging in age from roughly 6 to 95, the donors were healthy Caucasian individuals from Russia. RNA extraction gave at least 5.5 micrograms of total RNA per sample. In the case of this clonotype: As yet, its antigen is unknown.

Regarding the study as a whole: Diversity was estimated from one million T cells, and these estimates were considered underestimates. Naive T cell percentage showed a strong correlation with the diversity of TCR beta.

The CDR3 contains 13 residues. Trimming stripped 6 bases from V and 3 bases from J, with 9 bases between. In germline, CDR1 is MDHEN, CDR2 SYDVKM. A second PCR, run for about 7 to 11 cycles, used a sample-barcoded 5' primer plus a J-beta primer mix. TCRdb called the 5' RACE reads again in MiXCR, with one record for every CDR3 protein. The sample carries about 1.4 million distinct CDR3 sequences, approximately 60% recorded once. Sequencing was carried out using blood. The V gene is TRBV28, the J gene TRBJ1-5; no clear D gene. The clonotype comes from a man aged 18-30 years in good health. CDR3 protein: CASRLEFNQPQHF. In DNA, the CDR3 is TGTGCCAGCAGGTTGGAATTCAATCAGCCCCAGCATTTT.